This T cell receptor (beta chain) was found in a study of blood T cell repertoires in COVID-19. TCRdb's table, derived via immunoSEQ multiplex PCR, lists solely in-frame clones and lacks some. The sample shows over 100,000 clones, around 90% of them seen only once. Specimen: peripheral blood. The sequence was collected from a man aged 45-60 years with active COVID-19.

Here the CDR3 DNA reads TGCAGCGCCGGTAGCGGGGGGACCTACGAGCAGTACTTC. Its translation is CSAGSGGTYEQYF. The rearrangement joins TRBV29-1 to TRBJ2-7, with 10 bases lining up with TRBD2. V gave up 7 bases and J gave up 2 bases; unmatched junction bases: 5. The CDR3 runs 13 residues. Germline CDR1 is SQVTM and CDR2 is ANQGSEA.